A selection of T cell receptor beta chains follows, all from one sample in a study of spatial heterogeneity in lung cancer. TCRdb itself ran the 5' RACE reads through MiXCR, one entry per CDR3 protein. Altogether 95,000 to 130,000 distinct CDR3 sequences are present, 10% to 15% being singletons, with the ten largest covering over 15%. Material: PBMCs, obtained at follow-up. The receptors derive from a male donor with early-stage non-small cell lung cancer. Both conserved end residues are part of each CDR3. D genes are given only for firm matches. Clone size, where shown, is once, few, many, or a class for clones that have expanded.

clone size	J gene	CDR3 length	D gene	V gene	CDR3 protein	CDR3 DNA
few	TRBJ2-1	16	.	TRBV7-2	CASSLGTFSSYNEQFF	TGTGCCAGCAGCTTAGGGACCTTCAGCTCCTACAATGAGCAGTTCTTC
.	TRBJ1-6	16	.	TRBV6-5	CASSYSGSSNNSPLHF	TGTGCCAGCAGTTACTCGGGTAGCTCCAATAATTCACCCCTCCACTTT
few	TRBJ2-5	15	TRBD1	TRBV4-1	CASSPRTGWQETQYF	TGCGCCAGCAGCCCGAGGACAGGGTGGCAAGAGACCCAGTACTTC
few	TRBJ1-2	14	.	TRBV4-1	CASSQEGAYYGYTF	TGCGCCAGCAGCCAAGAAGGGGCATACTATGGCTACACCTTC
many	TRBJ1-1	13	TRBD1	TRBV10-1	CASQDRGGTEAFF	TGCGCCAGTCAAGACAGGGGTGGCACTGAAGCTTTCTTT
many	TRBJ1-2	16	TRBD1	TRBV5-6	CASSLTRDRGRYGYTF	TGTGCCAGCAGCTTGACGAGGGACAGGGGACGCTATGGCTACACCTTC
.	TRBJ1-5	13	.	TRBV6-5	CASGQQGSRPQHF	TGTGCCAGCGGCCAACAGGGATCGCGGCCCCAGCATTTT
few	TRBJ2-4	15	TRBD2	TRBV6-5	CASSQTGLAENIQYF	TGTGCCAGCAGCCAAACAGGACTAGCGGAAAACATTCAGTACTTC
few	TRBJ2-1	14	.	TRBV6-4	CASSDKADYNEQFF	TGTGCCAGCAGTGACAAGGCAGATTACAATGAGCAGTTCTTC
few	TRBJ2-2	14	.	TRBV24-1	CATKRGTDTGELFF	TGTGCCACCAAAAGGGGGACTGACACCGGGGAGCTGTTTTTT